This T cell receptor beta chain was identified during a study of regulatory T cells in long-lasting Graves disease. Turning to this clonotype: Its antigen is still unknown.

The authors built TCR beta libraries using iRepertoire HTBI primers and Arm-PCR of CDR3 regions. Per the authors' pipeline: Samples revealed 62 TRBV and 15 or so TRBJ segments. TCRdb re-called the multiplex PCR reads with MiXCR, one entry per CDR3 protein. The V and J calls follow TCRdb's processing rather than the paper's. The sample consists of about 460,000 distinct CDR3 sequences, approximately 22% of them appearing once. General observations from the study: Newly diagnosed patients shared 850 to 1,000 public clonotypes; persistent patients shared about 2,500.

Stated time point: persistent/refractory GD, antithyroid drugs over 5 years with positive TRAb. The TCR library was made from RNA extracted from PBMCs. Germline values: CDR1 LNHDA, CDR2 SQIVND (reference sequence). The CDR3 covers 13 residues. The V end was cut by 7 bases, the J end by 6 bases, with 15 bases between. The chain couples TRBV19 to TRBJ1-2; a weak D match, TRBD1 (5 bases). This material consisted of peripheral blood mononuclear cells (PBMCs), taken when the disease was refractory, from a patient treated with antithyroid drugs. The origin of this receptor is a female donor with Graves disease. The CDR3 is CASMSVSGDGYTF. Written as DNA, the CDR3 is TGTGCCAGTATGTCGGTTTCGGGGGATGGCTACACCTTC.